This T cell receptor beta chain emerged from a study of blood T cells in healthy people across ages. Study-wide results and limits: Versus aged donors, long-lived donors had higher diversity and more naive CD4+ cells.

This clonotype was observed at least ten times. Antigen unknown. It was with a sample-barcoded 5' primer and a J-beta primer mix that a second PCR of roughly 7 to 12 cycles was run. Every single cDNA molecule received a tag from a template-switch adaptor with 12 random nucleotides. TCRdb independently ran MiXCR on the 5' RACE reads; one entry per CDR3 protein. The sample yields about 1.7 million distinct CDR3 sequences, roughly 28% seen once. The donors, healthy Caucasians from Russia, were aged about 6 to 95. This CDR3 spans 13 amino acids. V lost 0 bases, J lost 7 bases, and 10 bases lay in between. Per the germline V gene, CDR1 is ENHRY and CDR2 is SYGVKD.

Sequencing input: blood. V usage is TRBV10-3 and J usage is TRBJ2-7; no firm D call. The sequence derives from a woman aged 30 to 39 in good health. The CDR3 here is CAISESGSWEQYF. The CDR3 DNA follows: TGTGCCATCAGTGAGTCAGGCTCCTGGGAGCAGTACTTC.